This TCR beta chain comes out of a study of blood T cell repertoires in COVID-19. Study in general: Acute and convalescent COVID-19 specimens originated in the United States, Italy and Spain. PBMCs, B-cell-depleted T cells, or T cells were the source of the cDNA or gDNA that made up the material.

There are 18 residues in the CDR3. Germline V gives CDR1 GTSNPN, CDR2 SVGIG (reference sequence). Trimming cost V 0 bases and J 7 bases; bases outside gene matches: 14. This clone was seen only once. Original processing notes: The assay estimated nucleated cells by amplifying reference gene primers. Sequenced by immunoSEQ multiplex PCR; TCRdb stores in-frame clones only, minus some. Clone size and the V and J calls come from that table; the DNA yielded D and trimming. Among fewer than 40,000 clones listed, about 88% were seen once. The sequence came from a man aged 80 or over with acute or convalescent COVID-19. Material for sequencing was peripheral blood. The chain employs TRBV30 and TRBJ2-2; 10 bases match TRBD2. This chain's CDR3 is CAWSVALAGAGDLGELFF. CDR3 in DNA: TGTGCCTGGAGTGTGGCTCTAGCGGGAGCGGGGGACCTCGGGGAGCTGTTTTTT.